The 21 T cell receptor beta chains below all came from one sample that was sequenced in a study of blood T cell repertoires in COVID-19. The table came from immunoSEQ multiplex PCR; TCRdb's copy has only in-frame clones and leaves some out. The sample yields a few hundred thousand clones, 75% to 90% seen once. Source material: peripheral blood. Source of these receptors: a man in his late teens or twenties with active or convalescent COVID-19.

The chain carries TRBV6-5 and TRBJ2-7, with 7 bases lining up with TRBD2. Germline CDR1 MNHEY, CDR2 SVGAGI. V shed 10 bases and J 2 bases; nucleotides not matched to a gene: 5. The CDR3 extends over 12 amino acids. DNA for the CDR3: TGTGCCACCATTGGACTAGCCTACGAGCAGTACTTC. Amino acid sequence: CATIGLAYEQYF.

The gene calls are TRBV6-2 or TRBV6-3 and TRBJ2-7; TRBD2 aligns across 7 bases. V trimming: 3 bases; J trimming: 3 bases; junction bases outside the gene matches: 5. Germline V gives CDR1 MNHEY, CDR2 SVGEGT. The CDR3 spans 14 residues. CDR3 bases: TGTGCCAGCAGTTATAACCGGGACTACTACGAGCAGTACTTC. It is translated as CASSYNRDYYEQYF.

CDR3 sequence reads: CASAAVNSYNEQFF. DNA for the CDR3: TGTGCCAGCGCCGCGGTTAACTCCTACAATGAGCAGTTCTTC. V usage is TRBV7-8 and J usage is TRBJ2-1; D unclear. The germline V and J ends were trimmed by 8 bases and 0 bases, with 11 bases remaining between them. The CDR3 has 14 residues. Germline loops: CDR1 SGHVS, CDR2 FQNEAQ. Full variable domain (remainder filled in from reference TRBV7-8 and TRBJ2-1): GAGVSQSPRYKVAKRGQDVALRCDPISGHVSLFWYQQALGQGPEFLTYFQNEAQLDKSGLPSDRFFAERPEGSVSTLKIQRTQQEDSAVYLCASAAVNSYNEQFFGPGTRLTVL.

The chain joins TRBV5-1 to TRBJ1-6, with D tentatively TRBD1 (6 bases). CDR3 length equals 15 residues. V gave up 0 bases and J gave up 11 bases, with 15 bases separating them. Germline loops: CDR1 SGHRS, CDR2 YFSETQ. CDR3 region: CASSLEPGEGAPLHF. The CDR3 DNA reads TGCGCCAGCAGCTTGGAGCCCGGGGAGGGGGCACCCCTCCACTTT.

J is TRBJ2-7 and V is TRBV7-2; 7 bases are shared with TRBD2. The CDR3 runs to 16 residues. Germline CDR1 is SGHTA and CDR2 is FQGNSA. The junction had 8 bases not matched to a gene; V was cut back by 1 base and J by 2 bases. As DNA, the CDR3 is TGTGCCAGCAGCTTAGAGGGCAGCGGGGCTACCTACGAGCAGTACTTC. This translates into CASSLEGSGATYEQYF.

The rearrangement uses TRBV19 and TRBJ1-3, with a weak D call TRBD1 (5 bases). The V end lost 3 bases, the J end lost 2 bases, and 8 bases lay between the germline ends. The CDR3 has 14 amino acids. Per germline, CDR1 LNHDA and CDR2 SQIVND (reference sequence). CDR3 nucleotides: TGTGCCAGTAGTATCTCAGGGCCTGGAAACACCATATATTTT. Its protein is CASSISGPGNTIYF.

The CDR3 DNA sequence: TGTGCCAGCAGGGGCGCAAATGAGCAGTTCTTC. This sequence encodes CASRGANEQFF. The chain combines TRBV3-1 (or the pseudogene TRBV3-2) with TRBJ2-1, with D unclear. The ends were cut back, 6 bases at V and 7 bases at J, with 7 bases in the middle. The CDR3 is 11 residues long. Germline V gives CDR1 LGHDT, CDR2 YNNKEL (reference sequence).

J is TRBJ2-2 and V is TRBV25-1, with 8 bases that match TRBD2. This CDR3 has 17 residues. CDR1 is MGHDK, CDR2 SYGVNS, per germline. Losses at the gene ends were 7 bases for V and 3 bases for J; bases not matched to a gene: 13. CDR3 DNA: TGTGCCAGCACCCCTCTGAGCGGGGGCTTGGACACCGGGGAGCTGTTTTTT. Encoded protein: CASTPLSGGLDTGELFF.

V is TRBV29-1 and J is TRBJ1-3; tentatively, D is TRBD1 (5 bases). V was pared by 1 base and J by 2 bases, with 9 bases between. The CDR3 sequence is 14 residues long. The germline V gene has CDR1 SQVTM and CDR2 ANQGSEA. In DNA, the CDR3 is TGCAGCGTTGAAGTTGCGGGGGCTGGAAACACCATATATTTT. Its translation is CSVEVAGAGNTIYF.

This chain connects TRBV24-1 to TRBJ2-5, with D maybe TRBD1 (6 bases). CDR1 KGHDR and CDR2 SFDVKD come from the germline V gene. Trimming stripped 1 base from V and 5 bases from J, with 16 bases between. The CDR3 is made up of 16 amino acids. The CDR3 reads CATSDLSPRGEETQYF. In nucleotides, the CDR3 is TGTGCCACCAGTGATTTAAGTCCCAGGGGAGAGGAGACCCAGTACTTC.

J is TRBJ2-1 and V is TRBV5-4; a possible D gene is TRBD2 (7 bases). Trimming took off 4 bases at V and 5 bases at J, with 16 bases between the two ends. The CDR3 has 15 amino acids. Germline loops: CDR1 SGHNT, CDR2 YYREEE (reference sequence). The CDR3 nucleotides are TGTGCCAGCAGCCAAGAGGGGGGGCCCCACAATGAGCAGTTCTTC. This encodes CASSQEGGPHNEQFF. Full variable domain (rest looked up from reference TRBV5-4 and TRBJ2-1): ETGVTQSPTHLIKTRGQQVTLRCSSQSGHNTVSWYQQALGQGPQFIFQYYREEENGRGNFPPRFSGLQFPNYSSELNVNALELDDSALYLCASSQEGGPHNEQFFGPGTRLTVL.

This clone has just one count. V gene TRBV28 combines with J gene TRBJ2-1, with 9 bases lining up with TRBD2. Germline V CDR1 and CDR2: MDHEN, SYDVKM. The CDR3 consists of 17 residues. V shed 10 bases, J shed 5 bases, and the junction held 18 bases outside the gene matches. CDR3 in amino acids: CATKLEREVSWDNEQFF. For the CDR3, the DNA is TGTGCCACCAAGTTGGAGCGGGAGGTCTCATGGGACAATGAGCAGTTCTTC. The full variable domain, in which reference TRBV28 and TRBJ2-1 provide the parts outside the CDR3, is DVKVTQSSRYLVKRTGEKVFLECVQDMDHENMFWYRQDPGLGLRLIYFSYDVKMKEKGDIPEGYSVSREKKERFSLILESASTNQTSMYLCATKLEREVSWDNEQFFGPGTRLTVL.

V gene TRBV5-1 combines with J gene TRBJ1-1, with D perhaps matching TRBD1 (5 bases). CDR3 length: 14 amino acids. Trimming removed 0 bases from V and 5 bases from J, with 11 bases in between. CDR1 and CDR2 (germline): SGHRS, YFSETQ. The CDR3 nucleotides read TGCGCCAGCAGCTTGGACGGGGGGAGTACTGAAGCTTTCTTT. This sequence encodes CASSLDGGSTEAFF.

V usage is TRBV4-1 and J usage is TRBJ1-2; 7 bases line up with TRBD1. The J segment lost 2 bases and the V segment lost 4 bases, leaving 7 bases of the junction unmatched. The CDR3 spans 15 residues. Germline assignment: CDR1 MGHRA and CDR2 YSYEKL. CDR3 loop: CASSRGTAQNYGYTF. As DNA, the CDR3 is TGCGCCAGCAGCCGGGGGACAGCCCAAAACTATGGCTACACCTTC.

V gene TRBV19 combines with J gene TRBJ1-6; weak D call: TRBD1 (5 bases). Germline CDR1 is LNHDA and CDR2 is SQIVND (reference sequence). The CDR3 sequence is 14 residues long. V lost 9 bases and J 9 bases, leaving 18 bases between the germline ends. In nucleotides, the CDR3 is TGTGCCAGCACCGGGGGGGATTTCGGTTCACCCCTCCACTTT. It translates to CASTGGDFGSPLHF.

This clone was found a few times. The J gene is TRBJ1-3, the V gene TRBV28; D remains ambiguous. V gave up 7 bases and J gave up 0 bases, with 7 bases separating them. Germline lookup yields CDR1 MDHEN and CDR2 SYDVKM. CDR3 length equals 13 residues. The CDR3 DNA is TGTGCCAGCACCCAAGCCTCTGGAAACACCATATATTTT. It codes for CASTQASGNTIYF. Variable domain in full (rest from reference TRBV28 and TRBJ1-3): DVKVTQSSRYLVKRTGEKVFLECVQDMDHENMFWYRQDPGLGLRLIYFSYDVKMKEKGDIPEGYSVSREKKERFSLILESASTNQTSMYLCASTQASGNTIYFGEGSWLTVV.

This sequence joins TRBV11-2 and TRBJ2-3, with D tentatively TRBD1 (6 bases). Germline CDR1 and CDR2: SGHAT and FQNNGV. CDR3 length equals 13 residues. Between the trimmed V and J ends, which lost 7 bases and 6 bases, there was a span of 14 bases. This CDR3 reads CASTYIRGDTQYF. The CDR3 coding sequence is TGTGCCAGCACCTATATCAGGGGTGATACGCAGTATTTT.

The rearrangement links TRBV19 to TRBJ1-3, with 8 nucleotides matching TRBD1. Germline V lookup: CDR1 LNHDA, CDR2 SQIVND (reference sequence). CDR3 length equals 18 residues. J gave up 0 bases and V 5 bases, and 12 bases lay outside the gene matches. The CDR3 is CASSSLGQGSYSGNTIYF. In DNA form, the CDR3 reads TGTGCCAGTAGTTCCCTCGGACAGGGAAGTTACTCTGGAAACACCATATATTTT.

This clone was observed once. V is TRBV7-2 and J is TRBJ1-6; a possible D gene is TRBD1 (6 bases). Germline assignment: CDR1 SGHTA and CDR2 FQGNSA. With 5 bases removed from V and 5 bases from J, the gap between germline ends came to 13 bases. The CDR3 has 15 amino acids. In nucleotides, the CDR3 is TGTGCCAGCAGCGCCGAAGGGGGAAATAATTCACCCCTCCACTTT. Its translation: CASSAEGGNNSPLHF.

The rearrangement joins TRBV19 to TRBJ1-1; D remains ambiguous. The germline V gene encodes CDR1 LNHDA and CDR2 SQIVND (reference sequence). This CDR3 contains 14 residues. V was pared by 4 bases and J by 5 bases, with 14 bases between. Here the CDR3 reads CASSKQRMGTEAFF. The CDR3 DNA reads TGTGCCAGTAGTAAACAGCGGATGGGGACTGAAGCTTTCTTT.

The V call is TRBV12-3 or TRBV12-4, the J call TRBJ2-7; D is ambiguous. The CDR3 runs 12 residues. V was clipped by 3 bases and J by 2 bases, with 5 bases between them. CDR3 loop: CASSFLPYEQYF. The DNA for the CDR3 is TGTGCCAGCAGTTTTCTCCCCTACGAGCAGTACTTC.